This T cell receptor (beta chain) emerged from a study of blood T cell repertoires in COVID-19. Turning to the study itself: Sources were T cells, B-cell-depleted T cells, or PBMCs; the material itself was cDNA or gDNA.

Measured with immunoSEQ multiplex PCR; TCRdb has only the in-frame clones, and not every one. Among approximately 220,000 clones, around 80% were seen once, and the ten largest hold about 10%. V was cut by 5 bases and J by 8 bases, with 15 bases left in between. This CDR3 is built from 13 residues. This receptor was taken from an elderly woman with acute or convalescent COVID-19. The chain joins TRBV12-3 or TRBV12-4 to TRBJ1-2, with D maybe TRBD1 (5 bases). What was sequenced was peripheral blood. CDR3 DNA: TGTGCCAGCAGTCCAGTCAGGGCCAGCGGCTACACCTTC. Protein: CASSPVRASGYTF.